This TCR beta chain was documented in a study of vaccination and CD4 T cells after COVID-19 (dated by TCRdb to between 2021 and 2023). Regarding the research as a whole: Every convalescent patient had a positive nasal swab PCR test for SARS-CoV-2, with mild disease in 8 to 10 patients and severe disease in one. Participants got two doses of the Pfizer-BioNTech BNT162b2 vaccine (n=8) or two doses of the Moderna mRNA-1273 vaccine (n=2). In control cultures, a CEFX viral epitope pool was used as positive control, an HIV-1 Nef peptide pool was used as negative control, or no peptide was added. Post-COVID blood samples from convalescent patients were collected a median of around 110 days after diagnosis, with a range of roughly 30 to 170 days. Post-vaccine blood samples were collected a median of around 2.5 months after the second vaccine dose, ranging from roughly 14 to 241 days. Six males and four females were included in the convalescent cohort, with two Hispanic individuals, seven Caucasians, two Asians and one multiracial person represented. In fewer than 12 COVID-19 convalescent patients and a few infection-naive healthy vaccine recipients, researchers compared the spike-specific CD4+ TCR repertoire from before mRNA vaccination with the repertoire from after. Culture stimuli were overlapping spike peptide pools from SARS-CoV-2 and from the common cold coronaviruses HCoV-NL63, HCoV-OC43 and HCoV-229E.

The CDR3, from cysteine to phenylalanine, totals 20 residues. Only CDR3 DNA remains: 60 bases, in frame from the first base. Taken from the germline V gene, the CDR1 and CDR2 loops are SNHLY and FYNNEI. The germline V end is reduced by 7 bases and the J end by 5 bases; junction bases left unmatched: 23. A few counts support this clonotype. The antigen this receptor binds is unknown. No per-base quality is available; no much larger clone lies one base away. Study-level results and caveats: Nearly all vaccine-specific clones in convalescent patients (304 of 307) were mono-reactive for SARS-CoV-2 spike rather than cross-reactive with common cold coronaviruses. The number of convalescent patients in the study was relatively small, and the study did not examine early timepoints following natural infection. Although the median number of SARS-CoV-2-reactive clonotypes went up from roughly 22 after infection to some 40 after vaccination, the increase was not significant. In convalescent patients, a median about 86% of post-vaccine SARS-CoV-2-reactive clones were detected only after vaccination, and vaccine-specific priming was suggested by this finding.

The sample's treatment or condition label, decoded: roughly 10-day PBMC culture with coronavirus spike peptide pools or control peptides (ViraFEST assay). To expand antigen-specific T cells with peptide pools and then pick out the expanded clonotypes through TCR sequencing, the study relied on the ViraFEST assay. The convalescent patients' positive SARS-CoV-2 PCR tests were from March to December 2020, which was before the Alpha, Beta and Delta variants emerged in the United States. PBMCs were cultured at around 2.2 million per well in IMDM supplemented with roughly 5% human AB serum and 8 to 10 IU/ml IL-2, with roughly 9.5 ug/ml peptide pools added. Half of the culture medium was replaced with fresh IL-2-containing medium on days 3 and 7. Once the cells had been in culture for about 10 days, the EasySep CD4+ T cell isolation kit was used to isolate CD4+ T cells by negative selection. Ficoll-Paque Plus gradient centrifugation was used to isolate PBMCs from whole blood, and the isolated PBMCs were then either used fresh or cryopreserved at -140C. Each culture condition was generally run in triplicate wells.

The library came from PCR. DNA from cultured CD4+ T cells underwent TCR sequencing with the Oncomine TCR Beta short-read assay at the Johns Hopkins FTIC core. The QIAamp micro DNA kit was used to extract genomic DNA from the cultured CD4+ T cells. The Oncomine TCR Beta libraries from cultured CD4+ T cells were pooled using unique dual indexes and then sequenced on an Illumina iSeq 100. For the original study's pipeline: Non-productive sequences were removed, and CDR3s that did not start with C, did not end with F or W, or were shorter than 7 amino acids were discarded. Antigen-specific clonotypes were identified with the MANAFEST web application by comparing peptide-stimulated wells with reference and other culture wells. An FDR below 0.05, an odds ratio above 5, and a productive frequency above 0.1% in at least two of three replicate wells were required for clones to be considered positive. Cross-reactive clonotypes were defined as significantly expanded in both SARS-CoV-2 spike wells and at least one common cold coronavirus spike condition. CDR3 homology was assessed with Levenshtein distances (stringdist) and unrooted phylogenetic trees (ape) in R version 3.6.1. The raw public data were reprocessed by TCRdb itself: fastp quality trimming at Q25, MiXCR clonotype calling, in-frame beta chains only. A single entry per CDR3 protein holds the most common genes and DNA from its merged rows. These V and J calls are TCRdb output, not the study's own analysis. The sample has 20,000 to 25,000 distinct CDR3 sequences on record, around 43% of them singletons. Under 15% of the sample is held by the ten biggest clonotypes.

Sequences were obtained from CD4+ T cells from blood, cultured in vitro. The rearrangement combines TRBV2 with TRBJ1-6, with 7 bases matching TRBD1. This sequence was found in a human donor who had recovered from COVID-19. The nucleotide sequence reads as follows: TGTGCCAGCAATCTCCCCAATCCGGGACAGCCAACGACGGATAATTCACCCCTCCACTTT. It translates to CASNLPNPGQPTTDNSPLHF.